This T cell receptor (beta chain) was captured in a study of T-cell memory formation after mild COVID-19. About the research overall: There were largely donor-specific TCR clusters.

5'RACE primed from the constant segment yielded TCR alpha and TCR beta cDNA libraries bearing sample barcodes and UMIs. Using its own MiXCR run on the 5' RACE reads, TCRdb lists one record per CDR3 protein. The repertoire has 120,000 to 150,000 distinct CDR3 sequences, 11% to 15% of them found once; the top ten carry more than 25%. With 2 bases removed from V and 6 bases from J, the gap between germline ends came to 15 bases. The CDR3 runs to 14 residues. The V gene's germline CDR1 is SGHRS and CDR2 YFSETQ. The TCR originated in an adult woman who had mild COVID-19 (a few samples of this study predate the infection). Cell type and time point are not known. The sample consisted of PBMCs or a T cell subset sorted from them (not recorded which). This chain joins TRBV5-1 and TRBJ2-7; TRBD2 might be the D (6 bases). DNA for the CDR3: TGCGCCAGCAGCTTAGATGGGGGAGGATTCGAGCAGTACTTC. Its protein is CASSLDGGGFEQYF.